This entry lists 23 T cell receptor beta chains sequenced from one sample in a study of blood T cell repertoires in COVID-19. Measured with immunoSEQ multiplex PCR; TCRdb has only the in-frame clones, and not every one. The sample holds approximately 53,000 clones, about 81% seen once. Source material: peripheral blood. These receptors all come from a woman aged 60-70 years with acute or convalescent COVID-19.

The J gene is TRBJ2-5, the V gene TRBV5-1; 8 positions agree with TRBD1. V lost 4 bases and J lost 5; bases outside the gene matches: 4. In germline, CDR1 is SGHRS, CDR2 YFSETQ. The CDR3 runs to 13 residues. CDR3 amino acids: CASSRQGLETQYF. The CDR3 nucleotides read TGCGCCAGCAGCCGACAGGGGTTGGAGACCCAGTACTTC.

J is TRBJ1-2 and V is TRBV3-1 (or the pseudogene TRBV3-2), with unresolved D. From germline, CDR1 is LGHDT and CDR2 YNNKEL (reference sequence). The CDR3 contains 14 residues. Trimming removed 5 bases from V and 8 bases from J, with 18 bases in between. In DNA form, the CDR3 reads TGTGCCAGCAGCGACCGGGGAAACCTTATGGGCTACACCTTC. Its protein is CASSDRGNLMGYTF.

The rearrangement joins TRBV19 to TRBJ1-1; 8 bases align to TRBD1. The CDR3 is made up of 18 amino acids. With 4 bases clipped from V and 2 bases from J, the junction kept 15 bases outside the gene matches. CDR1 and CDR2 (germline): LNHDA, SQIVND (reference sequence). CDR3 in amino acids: CASSTFSRRDRRNTEAFF. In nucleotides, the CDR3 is TGTGCCAGTAGTACCTTCAGTCGCCGGGACAGGAGAAACACTGAAGCTTTCTTT. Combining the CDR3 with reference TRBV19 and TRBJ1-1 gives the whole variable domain DGGITQSPKYLFRKEGQNVTLSCEQNLNHDAMYWYRQDPGQGLRLIYYSQIVNDFQKGDIAEGYSVSREKKESFPLTVTSAQKNPTAFYLCASSTFSRRDRRNTEAFFGQGTRLTVV.

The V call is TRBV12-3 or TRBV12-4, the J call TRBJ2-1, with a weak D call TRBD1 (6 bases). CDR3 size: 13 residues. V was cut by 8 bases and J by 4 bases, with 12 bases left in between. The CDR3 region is CASSGQVYNEQFF. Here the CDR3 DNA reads TGTGCCAGCTCGGGACAAGTTTACAATGAGCAGTTCTTC.

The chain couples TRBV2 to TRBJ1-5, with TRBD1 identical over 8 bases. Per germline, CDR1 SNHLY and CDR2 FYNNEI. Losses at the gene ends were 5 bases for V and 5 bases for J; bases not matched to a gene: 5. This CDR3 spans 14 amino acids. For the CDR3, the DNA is TGTGCCAGCAGTACTGGACAGGGTGATCAGCCCCAGCATTTT. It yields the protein CASSTGQGDQPQHF.

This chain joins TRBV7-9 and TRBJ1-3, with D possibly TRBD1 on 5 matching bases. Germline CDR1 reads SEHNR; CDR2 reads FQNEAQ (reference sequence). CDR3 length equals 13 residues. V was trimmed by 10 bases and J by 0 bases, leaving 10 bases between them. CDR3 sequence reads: CAITGVSGNTIYF. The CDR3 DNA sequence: TGTGCCATTACAGGAGTCTCTGGAAACACCATATATTTT.

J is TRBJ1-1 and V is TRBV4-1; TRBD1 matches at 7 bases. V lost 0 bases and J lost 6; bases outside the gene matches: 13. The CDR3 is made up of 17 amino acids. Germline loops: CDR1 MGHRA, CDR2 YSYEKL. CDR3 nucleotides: TGCGCCAGCAGCCAAGATTGGACGGGAGACAGGGTCGCTGAAGCTTTCTTT. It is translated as CASSQDWTGDRVAEAFF.

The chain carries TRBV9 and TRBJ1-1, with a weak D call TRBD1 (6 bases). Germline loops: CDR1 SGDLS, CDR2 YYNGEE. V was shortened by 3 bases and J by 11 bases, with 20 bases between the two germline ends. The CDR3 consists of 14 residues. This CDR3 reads CASSAGTRGSWAFF. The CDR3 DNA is TGTGCCAGCAGCGCCGGGACACGAGGAAGCTGGGCTTTCTTT.

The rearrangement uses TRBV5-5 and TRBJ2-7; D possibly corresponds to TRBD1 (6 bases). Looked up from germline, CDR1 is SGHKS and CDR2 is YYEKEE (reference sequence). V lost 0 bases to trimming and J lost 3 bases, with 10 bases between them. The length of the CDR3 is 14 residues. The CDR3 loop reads CASSLVAGDYEQYF. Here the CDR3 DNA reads TGTGCCAGCAGCTTGGTTGCAGGGGACTACGAGCAGTACTTC.

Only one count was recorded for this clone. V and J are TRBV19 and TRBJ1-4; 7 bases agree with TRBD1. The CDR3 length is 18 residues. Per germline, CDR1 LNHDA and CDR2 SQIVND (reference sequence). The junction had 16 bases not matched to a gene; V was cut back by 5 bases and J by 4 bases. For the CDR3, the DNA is TGTGCCAGTAGTTCGACTCTCCGGGACAGCCTTTTTAATGAAAAACTGTTTTTT. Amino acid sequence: CASSSTLRDSLFNEKLFF. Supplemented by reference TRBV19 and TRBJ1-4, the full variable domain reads DGGITQSPKYLFRKEGQNVTLSCEQNLNHDAMYWYRQDPGQGLRLIYYSQIVNDFQKGDIAEGYSVSREKKESFPLTVTSAQKNPTAFYLCASSSTLRDSLFNEKLFFGSGTQLSVL.

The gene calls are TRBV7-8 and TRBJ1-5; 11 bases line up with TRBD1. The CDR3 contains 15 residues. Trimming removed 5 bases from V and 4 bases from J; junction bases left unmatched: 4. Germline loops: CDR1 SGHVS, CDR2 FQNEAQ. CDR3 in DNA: TGTGCCAGCAGCCCCGGGACAGGGGGTAATCAGCCCCAGCATTTT. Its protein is CASSPGTGGNQPQHF.

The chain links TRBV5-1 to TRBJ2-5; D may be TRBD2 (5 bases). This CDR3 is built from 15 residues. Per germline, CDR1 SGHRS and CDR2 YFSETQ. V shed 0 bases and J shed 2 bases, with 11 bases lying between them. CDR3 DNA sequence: TGCGCCAGCAGCTTGGGTTCGTCGGGGCAAGAGACCCAGTACTTC. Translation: CASSLGSSGQETQYF.

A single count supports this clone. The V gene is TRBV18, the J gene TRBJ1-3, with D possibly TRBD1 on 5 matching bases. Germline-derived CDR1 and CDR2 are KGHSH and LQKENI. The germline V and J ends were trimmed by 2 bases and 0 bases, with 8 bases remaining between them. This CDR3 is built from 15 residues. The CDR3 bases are TGTGCCAGCTCACCAAACAGGCTCTCTGGAAACACCATATATTTT. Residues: CASSPNRLSGNTIYF.

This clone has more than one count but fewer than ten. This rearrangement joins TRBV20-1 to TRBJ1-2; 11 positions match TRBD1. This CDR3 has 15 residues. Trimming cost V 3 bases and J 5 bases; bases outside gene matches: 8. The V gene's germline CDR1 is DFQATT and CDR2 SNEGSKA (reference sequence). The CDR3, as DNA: TGCAGTGCTAGTGGGGAGGGACAGGGGGGTTATGGCTACACCTTC. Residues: CSASGEGQGGYGYTF.

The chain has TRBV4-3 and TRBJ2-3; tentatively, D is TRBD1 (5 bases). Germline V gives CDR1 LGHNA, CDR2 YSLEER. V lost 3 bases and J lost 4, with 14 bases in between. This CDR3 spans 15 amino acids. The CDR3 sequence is CASSQTRTLSDTQYF. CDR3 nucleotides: TGCGCCAGCAGCCAGACCCGGACATTATCAGATACGCAGTATTTT.

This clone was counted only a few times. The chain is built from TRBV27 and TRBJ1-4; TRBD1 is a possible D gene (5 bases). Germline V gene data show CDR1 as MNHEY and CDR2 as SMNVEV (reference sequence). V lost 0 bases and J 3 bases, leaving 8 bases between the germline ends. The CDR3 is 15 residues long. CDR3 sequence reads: CASSLSRQPNEKLFF. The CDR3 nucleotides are TGTGCCAGCAGTTTATCCCGACAGCCTAATGAAAAACTGTTTTTT. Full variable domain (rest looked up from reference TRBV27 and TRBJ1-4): EAQVTQNPRYLITVTGKKLTVTCSQNMNHEYMSWYRQDPGLGLRQIYYSMNVEVTDKGDVPEGYKVSRKEKRNFPLILESPSPNQTSLYFCASSLSRQPNEKLFFGSGTQLSVL.

CDR3 in DNA: TGTGCCAGCAGCGTAGCTAGATCTAGCACAGATACGCAGTATTTT. Encoded protein: CASSVARSSTDTQYF. The chain combines TRBV9 with TRBJ2-3; D uncertain. V was trimmed by 0 bases and J by 0 bases, leaving 8 bases between them. Germline V CDR1 and CDR2: SGDLS, YYNGEE. CDR3 length: 15 amino acids.

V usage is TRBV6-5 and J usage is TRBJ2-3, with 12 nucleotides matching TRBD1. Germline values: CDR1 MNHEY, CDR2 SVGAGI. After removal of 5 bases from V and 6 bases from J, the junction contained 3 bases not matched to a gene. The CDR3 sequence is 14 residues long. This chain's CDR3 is CASSIGTGGDTQYF. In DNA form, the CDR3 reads TGTGCCAGCAGTATCGGGACAGGGGGCGATACGCAGTATTTT.

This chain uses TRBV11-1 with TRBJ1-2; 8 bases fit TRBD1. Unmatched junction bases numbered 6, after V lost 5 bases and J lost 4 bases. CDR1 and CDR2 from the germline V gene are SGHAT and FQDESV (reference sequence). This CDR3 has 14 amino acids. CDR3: CASSPETGVYGYTF. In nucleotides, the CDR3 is TGTGCCAGCAGCCCCGAGACAGGGGTCTATGGCTACACCTTC.

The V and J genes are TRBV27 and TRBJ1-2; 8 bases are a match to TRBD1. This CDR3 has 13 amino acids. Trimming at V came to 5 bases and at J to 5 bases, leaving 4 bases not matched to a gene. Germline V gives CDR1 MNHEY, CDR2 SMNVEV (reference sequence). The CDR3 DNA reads TGTGCCAGCAGTGGACAGGGTGAATATGGCTACACCTTC. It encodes CASSGQGEYGYTF.

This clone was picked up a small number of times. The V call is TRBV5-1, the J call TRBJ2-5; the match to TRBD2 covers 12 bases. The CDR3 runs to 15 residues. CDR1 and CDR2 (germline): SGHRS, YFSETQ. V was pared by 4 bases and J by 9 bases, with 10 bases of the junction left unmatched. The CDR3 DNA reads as TGCGCCAGCAGCGTACTAGCGGGGGGCCCGGAGGCCCAGTACTTC. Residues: CASSVLAGGPEAQYF.

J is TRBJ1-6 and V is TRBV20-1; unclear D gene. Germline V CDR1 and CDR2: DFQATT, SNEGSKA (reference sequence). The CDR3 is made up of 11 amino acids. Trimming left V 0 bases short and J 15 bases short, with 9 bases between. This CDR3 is CSARDGLGLHF. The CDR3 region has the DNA TGCAGTGCTAGAGATGGACTAGGCCTCCACTTT.

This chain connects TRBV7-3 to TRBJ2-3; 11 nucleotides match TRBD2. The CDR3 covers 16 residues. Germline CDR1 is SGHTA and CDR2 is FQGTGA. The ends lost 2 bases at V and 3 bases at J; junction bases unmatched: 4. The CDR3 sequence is CASSLRLAGGTDTQYF. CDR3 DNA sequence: TGTGCCAGCAGCTTACGGCTAGCGGGGGGTACAGATACGCAGTATTTT.